The rows below give T cell receptor beta chains drawn from one sample of a study of T cells in localized non-small cell lung cancer. The protocol was immunoSEQ multiplex PCR, while the TCRdb copy is restricted to in-frame clones and leaves out a portion. Here the sample spans tens of thousands of clones, 85% to 90% being singletons. Here the sequenced sample was peripheral blood, taken before any cancer treatment. The receptors here all came from a woman aged 35-75 years with stage I lung adenocarcinoma. Each CDR3 is given with its conserved first and last residue. A D gene is named only where the DNA matches it firmly. Not all rows give a size; the values are once, few, many and, for expanded clones, a class.

TRBJ2-5	.	TRBV9	.	TGTGCCAGCAGCGTAGGTTCAGGATTATACCAAGAGACCCAGTACTTC	CASSVGSGLYQETQYF
TRBJ2-1	TRBD1	TRBV5-4	.	TGTGCCAGCAGCTACGAACCGGGACAGCCCTACAATGAGCAGTTCTTC	CASSYEPGQPYNEQFF
TRBJ2-1	TRBD1	TRBV5-1	.	TGCGCCAGCTCCCGGGACAGGGCCTACAATGAGCAGTTCTTC	CASSRDRAYNEQFF
TRBJ1-5	.	TRBV28	.	TGTGCCAGCAGGACAGGATACAATCAGCCCCAGCATTTT	CASRTGYNQPQHF
TRBJ2-6	.	TRBV6-6	.	TGTGCCAGCAGCAAAAAGACCCCCAACGTCCTGACTTTC	CASSKKTPNVLTF
TRBJ2-7	.	TRBV11-2	once	TGTGCCAGCAGCTTAGGCAGGGGCGACTTCTACGAGCAGTACTTC	CASSLGRGDFYEQYF
TRBJ2-1	.	TRBV7-2	.	TGTGCCAGCAGCCAACGGGGGTCGTACAATGAGCAGTTCTTC	CASSQRGSYNEQFF
TRBJ2-1	TRBD2	TRBV6-5	.	TGTGCCAGCAGTTACTCGGGAATAGCGGGAGGCGGTGAGCAGTTCTTC	CASSYSGIAGGGEQFF
TRBJ2-7	TRBD2	TRBV18	.	TGTGCCAGCTCCGAGCGGGGGCCCGCCGGCGAGCAGTACTTC	CASSERGPAGEQYF
TRBJ2-2	.	TRBV19	.	TGTGCCAGTAGTATTATGGGGGCCCCCACCGGGGAGCTGTTTTTT	CASSIMGAPTGELFF
TRBJ2-5	.	TRBV30	.	TGTGCCTCCCTGGTCCAAGAGACCCAGTACTTC	CASLVQETQYF
TRBJ1-4	.	TRBV2	once	TGTGCCAGCAGTGGCGAGGGCATCCCGACTGAAAAACTGTTTTTT	CASSGEGIPTEKLFF
TRBJ2-6	.	TRBV21-1	.	TGTGCCAGCAGTAGGGGCCCCTCTGGGGCCAACGTCCTGACTTTC	CASSRGPSGANVLTF
TRBJ2-1	TRBD2	TRBV7-9	.	TGTGCCAGCAGCTTAGGTAGCGGGGGGAACACTGAGCAGTTCTTC	CASSLGSGGNTEQFF
TRBJ1-5	TRBD1	TRBV7-2	.	TGTGCCAGCAGCTTATACAAGGGACAGGAAATGCCCCAGCATTTT	CASSLYKGQEMPQHF
TRBJ1-6	.	TRBV2	.	TGTGCCAGCAAGCCCAACAATTCACCCCTCCACTTT	CASKPNNSPLHF
TRBJ2-3	TRBD2	TRBV7-3	.	TGTGCCAGCAGCTTAAATCTTGCGGGGGGCACAGATACGCAGTATTTT	CASSLNLAGGTDTQYF
TRBJ1-2	TRBD1	TRBV5-1	.	TGCGCCAGCAGCTATGACAGGGCGGACTATGGCTACACCTTC	CASSYDRADYGYTF
TRBJ1-5	TRBD1	TRBV9	.	TGTGCCAGCAGCTCCCAGGGGGTCGGCAATCAGCCCCAGCATTTT	CASSSQGVGNQPQHF
TRBJ1-4	TRBD1	TRBV5-1	.	TGCGCCAGCAGCTTCGGGACAGGGAATGAAAAACTGTTTTTT	CASSFGTGNEKLFF
TRBJ2-1	TRBD2	TRBV30	.	TGTGCCTGGGGACGGGAGGGTCCTTACAATGAGCAGTTCTTC	CAWGREGPYNEQFF
TRBJ1-4	TRBD1	TRBV29-1	once	TGCAGCGTGTTACAGGGGACGCTGTTTTTT	CSVLQGTLFF
TRBJ1-1	.	TRBV10-3	.	TGTGCCATCAGCCGGACAGAGACGAACACTGAAGCTTTCTTT	CAISRTETNTEAFF
TRBJ1-5	.	TRBV5-1	.	TGCGCCAGCAGCTCTATTGGGGAACAGCCCCAGCATTTT	CASSSIGEQPQHF
TRBJ1-1	.	TRBV7-9	.	TGTGCCAGCAGCTTGGGGCGTTTCACTGAAGCTTTCTTT	CASSLGRFTEAFF
TRBJ2-3	.	TRBV6-6	.	TGTGCCAGCCGGAACACAGATACGCAGTATTTT	CASRNTDTQYF
TRBJ2-3	.	TRBV28	.	TGTGCCAGCAGTGCTGGAGACACAGATACGCAGTATTTT	CASSAGDTDTQYF
TRBJ1-1	.	TRBV6-1	few	TGTGCCAGCAGCGAATCAGGGCATGAAGCTTTCTTT	CASSESGHEAFF
TRBJ2-1	TRBD2	TRBV30	.	TGTGCCTGGAGTGCCGCGAGCGGGAGCGGGAACAATGAGCAGTTCTTC	CAWSAASGSGNNEQFF
TRBJ2-5	.	TRBV28	.	TGTGCCAGCAGTTTAAGCGGCCAAGAGACCCAGTACTTC	CASSLSGQETQYF
TRBJ2-3	TRBD2	TRBV19	.	TGTGCCAGTAGTATCTCGCCCTTTAGCGGGGCAGGATATAGCACAGATACGCAGTATTTT	CASSISPFSGAGYSTDTQYF
TRBJ1-1	.	TRBV27	.	TGTGCCAGCAGTTTAGGAGTCGACGGCGGGATGAACACTGAAGCTTTCTTT	CASSLGVDGGMNTEAFF
TRBJ2-7	.	TRBV5-4	.	TGTGCCAGCAGCTTGGGTCAACGGGTGGAGGAGCAGTACTTC	CASSLGQRVEEQYF
TRBJ1-2	.	TRBV30	.	TGTGCCTGGAGCTCGGGGGGGGAAAATGGCTACACCTTC	CAWSSGGENGYTF
TRBJ2-1	TRBD2	TRBV7-8	.	TGTGCCAGCAGCTTAGGGAGGACTAGCGGGACTCGTGAGCAGTTCTTC	CASSLGRTSGTREQFF
TRBJ1-5	.	TRBV6-1	.	TGTGCCAGCAGTGAAGCGATCCGGGGTAATAGCAATCAGCCCCAGCATTTT	CASSEAIRGNSNQPQHF
TRBJ2-2	.	TRBV27	.	TGTGCCAGCAGCAGGGAGCCAAACACCGGGGAGCTGTTTTTT	CASSREPNTGELFF
TRBJ2-7	.	TRBV6-6	.	TGTGCCAGCAGGTCGATGTTCCCCTACGAGCAGTACTTC	CASRSMFPYEQYF
TRBJ2-1	TRBD1	TRBV18	.	TGTGCCAGCTCACCACCGGGACAGGGTCTCCATGAGCAGTTCTTC	CASSPPGQGLHEQFF
TRBJ2-1	.	TRBV9	.	TGTGCCAGCAGCGGGGGGGTAGCCTCCTACAATGAGCAGTTCTTC	CASSGGVASYNEQFF